This T cell receptor beta chain was identified during a study of shared clonotypes between healthy human individuals. Across the study: In total, the donors were a couple of women and three men aged 18 to 49. The study, taken as a whole, reports: The study drew on few donors, limiting represented genetic and exposure-history diversity. Among donors, sharing of clonotypes was expected to be affected by sequencing depth. Generation of non-shared clonotypes was less probable than generation of clonotypes shared by all four donors.

CD45RO-negative, CCR7-positively selected cells formed the naive CD8 fraction, excluding terminally differentiated effector memory CD45RA+ cells. Produced via immunoSEQ multiplex PCR; TCRdb's table is partial and in-frame only. The sample lists about 580,000 clones, 95% to 98% occurring once. The CDR3 contains 17 residues. V was clipped by 3 bases and J by 4 bases, with 21 bases between them. Per the germline V gene, CDR1 is MDHEN and CDR2 is SYDVKM. With respect to this clone: Its antigen is currently unknown.

J is TRBJ1-2 and V is TRBV28; D possibly corresponds to TRBD1 (5 bases). This TCR came from a man aged 25-40 years in good health. The specimen sequenced was naive CD8+ T cells sorted from blood. CDR3 nucleotide sequence: TGTGCCAGCAGTTTCGGGAGGAGTGGGGGTTCTGGCTATGGCTACACCTTC. It specifies CASSFGRSGGSGYGYTF.